Listed here is a single T cell receptor (beta chain). Preparing the TCRbeta library involved the use of unique molecular identifiers. TCRdb processed the PCR reads anew with MiXCR; each CDR3 protein has one entry. The table shows fewer than 700,000 distinct CDR3 sequences, with roughly 13% occurring only once. Germline CDR1 and CDR2: LNHNV and YYDKDF (reference sequence). There are 15 residues in the CDR3. The ends were cut back, 0 bases at V and 5 bases at J, with 13 bases in the middle. This specimen belongs to a study of T-cell reconstitution after alpha-beta-depleted transplantation in children. The input for sequencing was PBMCs, mostly from graft donor cells, taken 360 days after TCRalphabeta/CD19-depleted stem cell transplant. The origin of this receptor is a male patient aged 10 to 17 who had a stem cell transplant for acute myeloid leukemia, so the T cells may come from the graft donor. V is TRBV15 and J is TRBJ1-2; D ambiguous. CDR3 DNA sequence: TGTGCCACCAGCAGAGATCGGGAGGAGTTTTATGGCTACACCTTC. Amino acid sequence: CATSRDREEFYGYTF.